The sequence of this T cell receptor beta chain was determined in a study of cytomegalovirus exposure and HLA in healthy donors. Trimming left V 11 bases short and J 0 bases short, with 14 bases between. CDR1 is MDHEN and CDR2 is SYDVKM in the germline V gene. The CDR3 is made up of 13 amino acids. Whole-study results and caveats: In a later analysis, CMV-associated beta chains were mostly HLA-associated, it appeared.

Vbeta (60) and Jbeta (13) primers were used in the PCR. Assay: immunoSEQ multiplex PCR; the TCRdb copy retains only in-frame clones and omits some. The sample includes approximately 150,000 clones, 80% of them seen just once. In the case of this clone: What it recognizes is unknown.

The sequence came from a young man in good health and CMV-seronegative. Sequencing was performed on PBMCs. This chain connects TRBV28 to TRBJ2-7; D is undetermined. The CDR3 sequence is CASAQVISYEQYF. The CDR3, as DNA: TGTGCCTCCGCCCAGGTTATCTCCTACGAGCAGTACTTC.